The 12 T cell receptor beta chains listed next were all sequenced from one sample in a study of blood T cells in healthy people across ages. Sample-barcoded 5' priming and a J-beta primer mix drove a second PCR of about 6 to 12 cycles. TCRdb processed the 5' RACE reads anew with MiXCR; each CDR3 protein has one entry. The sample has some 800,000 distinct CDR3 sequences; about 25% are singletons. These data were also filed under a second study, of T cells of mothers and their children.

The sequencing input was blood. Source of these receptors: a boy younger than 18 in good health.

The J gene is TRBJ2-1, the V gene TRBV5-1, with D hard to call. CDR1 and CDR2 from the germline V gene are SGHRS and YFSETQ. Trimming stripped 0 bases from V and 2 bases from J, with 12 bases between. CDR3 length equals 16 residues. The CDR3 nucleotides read TGCGCCAGCAGCTTGGCTGACTCCCCCACCTACAATGAGCAGTTCTTC. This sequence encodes CASSLADSPTYNEQFF.

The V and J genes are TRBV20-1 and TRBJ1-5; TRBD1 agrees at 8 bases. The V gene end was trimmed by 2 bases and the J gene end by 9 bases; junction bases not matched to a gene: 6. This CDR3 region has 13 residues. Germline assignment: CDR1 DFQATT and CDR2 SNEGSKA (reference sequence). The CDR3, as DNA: TGCAGTGCTAGATCGACAGGGGTGACGCCCCAGCATTTT. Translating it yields CSARSTGVTPQHF.

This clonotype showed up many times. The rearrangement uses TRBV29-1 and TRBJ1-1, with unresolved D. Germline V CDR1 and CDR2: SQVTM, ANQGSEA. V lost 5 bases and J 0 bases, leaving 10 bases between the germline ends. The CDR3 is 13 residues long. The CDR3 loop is CSVSRVLNTEAFF. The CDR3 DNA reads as TGCAGCGTTAGTAGGGTCCTGAACACTGAAGCTTTCTTT.

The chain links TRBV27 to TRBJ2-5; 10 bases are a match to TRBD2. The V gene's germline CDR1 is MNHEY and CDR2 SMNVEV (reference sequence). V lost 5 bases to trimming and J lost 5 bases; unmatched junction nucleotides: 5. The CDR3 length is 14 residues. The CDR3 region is CASSTLLAGETQYF. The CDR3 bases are TGTGCCAGCAGTACGCTACTAGCGGGGGAGACCCAGTACTTC.

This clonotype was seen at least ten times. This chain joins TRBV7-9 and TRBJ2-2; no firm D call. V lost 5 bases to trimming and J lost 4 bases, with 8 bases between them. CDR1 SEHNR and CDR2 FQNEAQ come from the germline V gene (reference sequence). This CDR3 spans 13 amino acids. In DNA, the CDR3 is TGTGCCAGCAGCCCACTGGTCACCGGGGAGCTGTTTTTT. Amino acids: CASSPLVTGELFF.

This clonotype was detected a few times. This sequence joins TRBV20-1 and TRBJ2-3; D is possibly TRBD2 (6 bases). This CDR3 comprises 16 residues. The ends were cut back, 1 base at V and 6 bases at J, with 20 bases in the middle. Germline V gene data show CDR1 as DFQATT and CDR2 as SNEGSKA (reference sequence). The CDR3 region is CSARAIRGLQADTQYF. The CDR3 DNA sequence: TGCAGTGCTAGAGCGATCCGGGGACTCCAAGCGGATACGCAGTATTTT.

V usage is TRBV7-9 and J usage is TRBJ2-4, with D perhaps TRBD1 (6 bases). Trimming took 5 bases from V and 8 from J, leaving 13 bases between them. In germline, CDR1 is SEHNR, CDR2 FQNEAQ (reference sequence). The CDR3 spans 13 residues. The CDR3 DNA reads TGTGCCAGCAGCCTGCTGGCAGGGGACATTCAGTACTTC. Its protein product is CASSLLAGDIQYF.

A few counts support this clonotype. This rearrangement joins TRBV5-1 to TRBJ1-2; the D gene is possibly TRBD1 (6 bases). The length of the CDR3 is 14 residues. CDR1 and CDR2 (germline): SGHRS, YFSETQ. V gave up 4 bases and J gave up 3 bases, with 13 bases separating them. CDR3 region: CASSPDSFYYGYTF. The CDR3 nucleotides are TGCGCCAGCAGCCCGGACAGTTTCTACTATGGCTACACCTTC.

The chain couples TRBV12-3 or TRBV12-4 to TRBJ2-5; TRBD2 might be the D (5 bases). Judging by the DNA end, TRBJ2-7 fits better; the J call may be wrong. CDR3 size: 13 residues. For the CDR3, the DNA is TGTGCCAGCAGCCCCTCCGGGGTGGACGAGCAGTACTTC. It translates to CASSPSGVDEQYF.

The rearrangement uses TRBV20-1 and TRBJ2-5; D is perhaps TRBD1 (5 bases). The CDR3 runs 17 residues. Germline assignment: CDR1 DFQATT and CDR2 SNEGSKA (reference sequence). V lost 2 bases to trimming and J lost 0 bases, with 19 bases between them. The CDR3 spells CSARPRGGALYQETQYF. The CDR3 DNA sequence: TGCAGTGCTAGACCCCGTGGTGGGGCCCTGTACCAAGAGACCCAGTACTTC.

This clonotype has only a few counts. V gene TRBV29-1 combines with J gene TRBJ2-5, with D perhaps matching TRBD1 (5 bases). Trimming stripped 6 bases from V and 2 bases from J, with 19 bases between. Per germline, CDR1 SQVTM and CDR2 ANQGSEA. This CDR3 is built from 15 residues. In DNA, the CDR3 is TGCAGCGTGTACCCTGCAGGGTTGGCTCAAGAGACCCAGTACTTC. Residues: CSVYPAGLAQETQYF.

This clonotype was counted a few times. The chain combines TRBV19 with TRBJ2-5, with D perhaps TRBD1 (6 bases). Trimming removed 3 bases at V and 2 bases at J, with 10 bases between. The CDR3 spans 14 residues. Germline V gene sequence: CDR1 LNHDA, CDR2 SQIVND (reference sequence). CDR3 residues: CASSIGQGQETQYF. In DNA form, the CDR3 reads TGTGCCAGTAGTATCGGGCAGGGGCAAGAGACCCAGTACTTC.